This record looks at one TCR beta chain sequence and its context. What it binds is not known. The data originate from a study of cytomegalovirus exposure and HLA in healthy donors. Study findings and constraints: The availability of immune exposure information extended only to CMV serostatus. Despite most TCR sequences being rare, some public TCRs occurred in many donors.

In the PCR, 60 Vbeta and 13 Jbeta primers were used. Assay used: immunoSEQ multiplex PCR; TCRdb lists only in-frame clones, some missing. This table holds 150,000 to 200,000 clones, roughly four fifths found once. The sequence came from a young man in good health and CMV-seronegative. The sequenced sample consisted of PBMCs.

CDR3 DNA: TGTGCCAGCAGCTTATATGCGGGGGGGCAAGAGACCCAGTACTTC. It is translated as CASSLYAGGQETQYF. This rearrangement joins TRBV11-2 to TRBJ2-5, with TRBD2 matching 9 bases. J was trimmed by 2 bases and V by 2 bases; bases with no gene match: 3. CDR1 and CDR2 (germline): SGHAT, FQNNGV. This CDR3 region has 15 residues.